This is a list of T cell receptor beta chains from one sample in a study of breast tumors, draining lymph nodes, adjacent tissues. Each CDR3 protein gets one entry after TCRdb re-called the multiplex PCR reads with MiXCR. The table lists about 140,000 distinct CDR3 sequences, about 31% of them singletons, with approximately 2.3% in the top ten. Sequenced input: axillary lymph node tissue. These receptors originate from a female donor with breast cancer. Some clones in this sample may be carry-over from other donors' samples. Each CDR3 is given with its conserved first and last residue. The D gene is left open where the match is weak. Not all rows give a size; the values are once, few, many and, for expanded clones, a class.

V	D	J	size	CDR3	DNA
TRBV20-1	NA	TRBJ2-1	many	CSVGRGRSYNEQFF	TGCAGTGTAGGACGGGGGCGTTCCTACAATGAGCAGTTCTTC
TRBV7-2	TRBD2	TRBJ2-5	many	CASSLVTAGEETQYF	TGTGCCAGCAGCTTAGTGACGGCGGGGGAGGAGACCCAGTACTTC
TRBV6-6	NA	TRBJ2-1	many	CASSYSFWETEQFF	TGTGCCAGCAGTTACTCGTTCTGGGAAACTGAGCAGTTCTTC
TRBV2	NA	TRBJ2-7	NA	CASSKSAEQYF	TGTGCCAGCAGTAAAAGTGCCGAGCAGTACTTC
TRBV15	NA	TRBJ1-2	many	CATSRDNYGYTF	TGTGCCACCAGCAGAGATAATTATGGCTACACCTTC
TRBV5-6	TRBD1	TRBJ2-7	many	CASRWTGGSYEQYF	TGTGCCAGCAGGTGGACAGGGGGCAGCTACGAGCAGTACTTC
TRBV11-2	NA	TRBJ1-3	many	CASSPPTRDTIYF	TGTGCCAGCAGCCCTCCGACCCGGGACACCATATATTTT
TRBV28	TRBD1	TRBJ1-5	many	CASSPGTGGDQPQHF	TGTGCCAGCAGTCCCGGGACAGGGGGAGATCAGCCCCAGCATTTT
TRBV6-5	NA	TRBJ1-6	many	CASSYSMGEDSPLHF	TGTGCCAGCAGTTACTCGATGGGGGAGGACTCACCCCTCCACTTT
TRBV7-2	TRBD1	TRBJ1-3	many	CASSLVGGQISGNTIYF	TGTGCCAGCAGCTTAGTGGGGGGACAGATCTCTGGAAACACCATATATTTT
TRBV9	TRBD1	TRBJ2-7	many	CASSVGHRGYEQYF	TGTGCCAGCAGCGTAGGTCACAGGGGTTACGAGCAGTACTTC
TRBV12-3/TRBV12-4	NA	TRBJ2-6	many	CASAPPGWFTAGANVLTF	TGTGCCAGTGCGCCCCCAGGGTGGTTCACGGCTGGGGCCAACGTCCTGACTTTC
TRBV7-3	TRBD2	TRBJ2-7	NA	CASSLKASGGQYF	TGTGCCAGCAGCTTAAAAGCTAGCGGGGGGCAGTACTTC
TRBV12-3/TRBV12-4	NA	TRBJ1-2	many	CASSQSGARGYTF	TGTGCCAGCAGTCAATCGGGGGCGCGGGGCTACACCTTC
TRBV20-1	TRBD2	TRBJ2-3	many	CSARDPGLAGGPIDTQYF	TGCAGTGCTAGAGACCCCGGACTAGCGGGGGGGCCCATAGATACGCAGTATTTT
TRBV27	TRBD1	TRBJ1-2	few	CASIFSYPGQGAGNYGYTF	TGTGCCAGCATTTTCTCATACCCGGGACAGGGGGCTGGTAACTATGGCTACACCTTC
TRBV6-1	TRBD1	TRBJ2-3	many	CASSEDGTATDTQYF	TGTGCCAGCAGTGAAGATGGGACAGCCACAGATACGCAGTATTTT
TRBV5-1	NA	TRBJ1-1	few	CASSLGVRGRDTEAFF	TGCGCCAGCAGCTTGGGAGTACGTGGAAGGGACACTGAAGCTTTCTTT
TRBV20-1	NA	TRBJ2-1	NA	CSAWGATDTQFF	TGCAGTGCCTGGGGGGCCACAGATACGCAGTTCTTC
TRBV10-3	NA	TRBJ2-7	many	CAISDFRLGDYEQYF	TGTGCCATCAGTGATTTCCGGCTGGGAGACTACGAGCAGTACTTC
TRBV15	NA	TRBJ1-2	NA	CATSWAAFNYGYTF	TGTGCCACCAGCTGGGCAGCTTTTAACTATGGCTACACCTTC
TRBV20-1	TRBD1	TRBJ2-7	many	CSPGQGNEQYF	TGCAGCCCGGGACAGGGGAACGAGCAGTACTTC
TRBV6-5	NA	TRBJ2-3	many	CASNAFGPGLDTQYF	NA
TRBV12-3/TRBV12-4	NA	TRBJ1-1	NA	CASRDRLKNTEAFF	TGTGCCAGCAGAGACAGGTTAAAGAACACTGAAGCTTTCTTT
TRBV20-1	NA	TRBJ1-6	many	CSAPDIAAALHF	TGCAGTGCCCCTGACATCGCGGCGGCCCTCCACTTT
TRBV6-5	TRBD1	TRBJ1-2	many	CASFRAGTGFNYGYTF	TGTGCCAGTTTCCGAGCCGGGACAGGGTTTAACTATGGCTACACCTTC
TRBV18	TRBD1	TRBJ1-2	many	CASSPFPGQGAINYGYTF	TGTGCCAGCTCACCTTTTCCGGGACAGGGGGCGATAAACTATGGCTACACCTTC
TRBV30	NA	TRBJ2-7	many	CAWSPWGGPSREQYF	TGTGCCTGGAGCCCCTGGGGCGGGCCGTCGCGCGAGCAGTACTTC
TRBV11-3	TRBD1	TRBJ2-2	few	CASGLTTTGSGELFF	TGTGCCAGCGGCTTAACGACGACAGGGTCAGGGGAGCTGTTTTTT
TRBV4-3	TRBD1	TRBJ2-7	NA	CASSQDRGTGVEQYF	TGCGCCAGCAGCCAAGATCGAGGGACAGGGGTTGAGCAGTACTTC
TRBV5-5	NA	TRBJ1-3	NA	CASSVTRTGNTIYF	TGTGCCAGCAGCGTCACTCGGACTGGAAACACCATATATTTT
TRBV7-8	NA	TRBJ2-1	many	CASSLASEGYEQFF	TGTGCCAGCAGCTTAGCGTCGGAGGGGTATGAGCAGTTCTTC
TRBV18	NA	TRBJ1-2	many	CASSPVRDPTDGYTF	TGTGCCAGCTCACCAGTCCGGGACCCAACGGATGGCTACACCTTC
TRBV5-6	NA	TRBJ2-3	NA	CASSLRGVVAGTQYF	TGTGCCAGCAGCTTACGCGGGGTAGTCGCAGGTACGCAGTATTTT
TRBV6-4	TRBD1	TRBJ2-3	many	CASSMTGDKGDTQYF	TGTGCCAGCAGTATGACAGGGGATAAAGGAGATACGCAGTATTTT
TRBV5-1	TRBD1	TRBJ1-2	many	CASSPVGQGGTNYGYTF	TGCGCCAGCAGCCCCGTTGGACAGGGAGGGACTAACTATGGCTACACCTTC
TRBV10-1	NA	TRBJ1-5	few	CASSESGVGQPQHF	TGCGCCAGCAGTGAGTCTGGGGTCGGGCAGCCCCAGCATTTT
TRBV4-3	NA	TRBJ1-4	many	CASSQEGGGEKLFF	TGCGCCAGCAGCCAAGAGGGGGGTGGCGAAAAACTGTTTTTT
TRBV19	TRBD1	TRBJ1-2	many	CASRQQGTNYGYTF	TGTGCCAGTAGGCAACAGGGGACTAACTATGGCTACACCTTC
TRBV5-8	NA	TRBJ1-6	NA	CASSRGLAGTDLLHF	TGTGCCAGCAGCCGGGGACTAGCGGGTACAGACCTTCTTCACTTT
TRBV29-1	NA	TRBJ1-2	NA	CSVETVRLYVYTF	TGCAGCGTTGAGACAGTTAGGCTCTATGTCTACACCTTC
TRBV6-5	NA	TRBJ1-5	many	CASSSNRRSGGNQPQHF	TGTGCCAGCAGTTCGAATAGGAGGTCGGGGGGCAATCAGCCCCAGCATTTT
TRBV9	NA	TRBJ1-3	NA	CASSQTQGAAGGNTIYF	TGTGCCAGCAGCCAGACACAGGGAGCGGCGGGTGGAAACACCATATATTTT
TRBV20-1	NA	TRBJ2-3	many	CSAIGDPDTQYF	TGCAGTGCTATCGGGGATCCAGATACGCAGTATTTT
TRBV9	TRBD1	TRBJ2-7	NA	CASSVRTGGPGEQYF	TGTGCCAGCAGCGTAAGGACAGGGGGCCCCGGGGAGCAGTACTTC
TRBV12-3/TRBV12-4	TRBD2	TRBJ2-4	NA	CASSPRTSGGSKNIQYF	TGTGCCAGCAGTCCAAGGACTAGCGGGGGGTCCAAAAACATTCAGTACTTC
TRBV7-3	NA	TRBJ1-1	few	CASSGGYTEAFF	TGTGCCAGCAGCGGAGGGTACACTGAAGCTTTCTTT